The present TCR beta chain was sequenced within a study of blood T cell repertoires in COVID-19. Profiled with immunoSEQ multiplex PCR; TCRdb holds only in-frame clones, not every one. The table has about 190,000 clones, about 88% seen once. V was pared by 5 bases and J by 1 base, with 8 bases between. The CDR3 consists of 13 residues. Germline CDR1 SGHRS, CDR2 YFSETQ. The V gene is TRBV5-1, the J gene TRBJ2-3; D is uncertain. The source is a woman at least 80 years old with acute or convalescent COVID-19. Sequenced material: peripheral blood. The CDR3, as DNA: TGCGCCAGCAGTAGTCAAGGCACAGATACGCAGTATTTT. It codes for CASSSQGTDTQYF.